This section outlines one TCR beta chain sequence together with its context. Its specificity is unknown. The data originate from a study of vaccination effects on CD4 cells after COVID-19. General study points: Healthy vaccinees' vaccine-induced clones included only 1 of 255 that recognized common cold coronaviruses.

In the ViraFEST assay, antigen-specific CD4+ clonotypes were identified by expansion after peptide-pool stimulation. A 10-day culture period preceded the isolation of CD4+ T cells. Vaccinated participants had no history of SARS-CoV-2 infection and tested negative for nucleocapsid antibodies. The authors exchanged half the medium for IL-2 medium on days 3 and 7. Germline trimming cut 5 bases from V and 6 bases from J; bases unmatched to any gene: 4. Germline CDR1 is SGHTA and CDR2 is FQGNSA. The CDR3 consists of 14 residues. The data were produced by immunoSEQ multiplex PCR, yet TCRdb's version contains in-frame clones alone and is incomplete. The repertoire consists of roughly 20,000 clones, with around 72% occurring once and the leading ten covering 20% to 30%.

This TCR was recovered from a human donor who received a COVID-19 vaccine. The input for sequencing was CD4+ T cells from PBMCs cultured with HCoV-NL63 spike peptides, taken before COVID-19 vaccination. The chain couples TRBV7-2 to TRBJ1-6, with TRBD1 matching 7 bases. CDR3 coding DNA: TGTGCCAGCAGCCTAGGACAGGTTAATTCACCCCTCCACTTT. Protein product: CASSLGQVNSPLHF.